This TCR beta chain came from a study of blood T cell repertoires in COVID-19 (dated by TCRdb to 2020 to 2022). Background on the whole study: Samples from collaborators originated in the United States, Italy and Spain and spanned both the acute and convalescent phases of COVID-19. The repertoires were made available in a free public database intended to serve as a resource for research on the immune response to SARS-CoV-2. Samples came from the ongoing ImmuneRACE study (first 160 participants) plus 1,254 subjects from 6 global collaborators. The material from the prospective study consisted of cDNA or gDNA derived from T cells, B-cell-depleted T cells, or PBMCs. A de-identified subject ID, COVID-19 status, age in years and sex were almost always included in the sample metadata. The dataset comprised deeply sampled blood TCRbeta repertoires from subjects exposed to, actively infected with, or recovered from COVID-19. HLA class I and class II types, where available, came from metadata supplied by the sample provider rather than from assay-based typing. Beyond this particular receptor, the publication reports: The amount of clinical and demographic metadata varied by source and participant and was provided uncurated.

This clone was recorded a few times. The specificity of this receptor is unknown. Per-base qualities were not stored, and no clone one base away is much larger. TCRbeta CDR3 regions were amplified from genomic DNA using the immunoSEQ Assay, a bias-controlled multiplex PCR. Per the authors' processing: The number of nucleated cells in each sample was estimated from the amplification of reference gene primers within the assay. Sequence reads were collapsed and filtered to measure the absolute abundance of every unique TCRbeta CDR3 rearrangement. For each sample, productive Simpson clonality was calculated as the square root of Simpson's diversity index across productive rearrangements. Drawn from immuneACCESS, this table holds only the in-frame rearrangements with V and J called that TCRdb kept. Clones are partly lost; checked studies trace under half to an unresolved V gene and leave the rest unexplained. The V and J calls and clone size are taken from that table; D and trimming were inferred from the DNA. The sample contains roughly 68,000 clones, 87% of them found a single time. The top ten constitute roughly 3.1% of the sample.

Between the V and J ends, shortened by 6 bases and 6 bases respectively, the junction contains 15 bases. Looking up the germline V gene yields CDR1 MDHEN and CDR2 SYDVKM. The CDR3 holds 14 amino acids from the cysteine to the phenylalanine. Solely the CDR3 DNA is kept, with 42 bases framed from the first base. One collaborating source in Seattle enrolled patients while the patients were actively infected and followed the patients over time throughout the course of disease. Whole blood was collected in K2EDTA tubes by collaborating institutions according to the institutions' own protocols. For TCRbeta analysis, collaborators shipped samples in one of three forms: frozen whole blood, isolated PBMCs, or DNA extracted from either of those sample types.

This TCR came from a woman aged 50 to 60 with COVID-19, enrolled during active disease. The specimen was peripheral blood. This chain is built from TRBV28 and TRBJ1-5; TRBD1 is a possible D gene, resting on 6 matching bases. The base sequence is TGTGCCAGCAGATTGACACTCAGGGGTCAGCCCCAGCATTTT. This gives the protein CASRLTLRGQPQHF.